Listed below are T cell receptor beta chains from one sample, sequenced in a study of early T cells in non-severe SARS-CoV-2 infection. From the 5' RACE reads, TCRdb called clonotypes with MiXCR, one entry per CDR3 protein. This sample carries tens of thousands of distinct CDR3 sequences, 5.5% to 7.5% of them seen once, and the ten largest clones take 5% to 6.5%. Sequenced sample: whole blood. Source of these receptors: an adult who was a healthcare worker with PCR-confirmed SARS-CoV-2 infection or an uninfected control (not recorded which). CDR3s include the opening cysteine and the closing phenylalanine or tryptophan. D genes are given only for firm matches. Not all rows give a size; the values are once, few, many and, for expanded clones, a class.

clone_size	d_call	j_call	v_call	cdr3_length	cdr3_aa	cdr3_nt
many	TRBD2	TRBJ2-5	TRBV10-3	15	CAIAPGTSDPETQYF	TGTGCCATCGCCCCCGGGACTAGCGACCCGGAGACCCAGTACTTC
many	NA	TRBJ2-7	TRBV6-2/TRBV6-3	13	CASSYSQTSPPYF	TGTGCCAGCAGTTACTCTCAGACCAGTCCGCCGTACTTC
few	TRBD2	TRBJ2-1	TRBV9	14	CASSLAGRGNEQFF	TGTGCCAGCAGTTTAGCGGGACGGGGCAATGAGCAGTTCTTC
many	NA	TRBJ1-4	TRBV6-1	14	CASERDSTNEKLFF	TGTGCCAGCGAACGGGACTCAACTAATGAAAAACTGTTTTTT
NA	NA	TRBJ2-7	TRBV6-2/TRBV6-3	15	CASSSHSLNPYEQYF	TGTGCCAGCAGTTCCCATTCTTTAAACCCATACGAGCAGTACTTC
few	NA	TRBJ2-3	TRBV29-1	16	CSVEDPLGESTDTQYF	TGCAGCGTTGAAGATCCTCTGGGGGAAAGCACAGATACGCAGTATTTT
NA	NA	TRBJ2-7	TRBV19	12	CASSKWSYEQYF	TGTGCCAGTAGTAAGTGGTCCTACGAGCAGTACTTC
many	TRBD2	TRBJ2-3	TRBV6-4	16	CASSDSGLAGADTQYF	TGTGCCAGCAGTGACTCCGGACTAGCGGGGGCAGATACGCAGTATTTT
NA	TRBD1	TRBJ2-7	TRBV20-1	12	CSAWDSSYEQYF	TGCAGTGCTTGGGACAGCTCCTACGAGCAGTACTTC
many	NA	TRBJ2-5	TRBV10-2	15	CASSDLTDFQETQYF	TGCGCCAGCAGTGACCTTACAGATTTCCAAGAGACCCAGTACTTC
many	NA	TRBJ2-7	TRBV5-6	16	CASSFVGVTASYEQYF	TGTGCCAGCAGCTTCGTAGGGGTTACCGCCTCCTACGAGCAGTACTTC
many	TRBD1	TRBJ2-4	TRBV29-1	13	CSVEVGTENIQYF	TGCAGCGTTGAAGTAGGGACAGAAAACATTCAGTACTTC
NA	NA	TRBJ1-1	TRBV6-6	13	CASSYEADREAFF	TGTGCCAGCAGTTACGAGGCCGATCGTGAAGCTTTCTTT
many	TRBD2	TRBJ2-1	TRBV11-2	15	CASSLGLADYNEQFF	TGTGCCAGCAGCTTGGGACTAGCGGATTACAATGAGCAGTTCTTC
NA	NA	TRBJ1-5	TRBV6-2/TRBV6-3	14	CASSPGTRRQPQHF	TGTGCCAGCAGCCCCGGGACACGACGTCAGCCCCAGCATTTT
many	NA	TRBJ2-3	TRBV2	13	CASRVPELRAQYF	TGTGCCAGCAGGGTGCCAGAGCTTAGGGCGCAGTATTTT
many	NA	TRBJ1-2	TRBV20-1	12	CSAREPRGGYTF	TGCAGTGCTAGAGAACCCCGCGGCGGCTACACCTTC
many	NA	TRBJ1-6	TRBV27	12	CASSFSNSPLHF	TGTGCCAGCAGTTTTTCGAATTCACCCCTCCACTTT
many	NA	TRBJ2-3	TRBV7-9	16	CASSSSRLIPPDTQYF	TGTGCCAGCAGCTCCTCTCGACTAATTCCGCCAGATACGCAGTATTTT
many	TRBD1	TRBJ2-3	TRBV28	17	CASSPNGQVSSTDTQYF	TGTGCCAGCAGTCCGAACGGACAGGTATCTAGCACAGATACGCAGTATTTT
NA	TRBD2	TRBJ2-1	TRBV20-1	12	CSGRAGYNEQFF	TGCAGTGGTAGAGCGGGATACAATGAGCAGTTCTTC
many	TRBD1	TRBJ2-2	TRBV5-5	14	CASLRDRNTGELFF	TGTGCCAGCCTCCGGGACAGAAACACCGGGGAGCTGTTTTTT
many	TRBD1	TRBJ2-7	TRBV28	13	CASRQDRGYEQYF	TGTGCCAGCAGACAGGACAGGGGGTACGAGCAGTACTTC
NA	TRBD2	TRBJ2-4	TRBV9	15	CASSPRASGSYIQYF	TGTGCCAGCAGCCCACGGGCTAGCGGGAGTTACATTCAGTACTTC
many	NA	TRBJ1-1	TRBV6-5	16	CASSWSVAGSYTEAFF	TGTGCCAGCAGCTGGTCGGTCGCCGGGTCGTACACTGAAGCTTTCTTT
many	NA	TRBJ1-5	TRBV10-2	14	CASSEAVTYQPQHF	TGCGCCAGCAGTGAGGCGGTGACCTATCAGCCCCAGCATTTT
NA	NA	TRBJ2-1	TRBV28	16	CASRSNSYLEDNEQFF	TGTGCCAGCAGGTCCAACTCTTATTTGGAAGACAATGAGCAGTTCTTC
many	NA	TRBJ2-4	TRBV2	14	CASSESRDKNIQYF	TGTGCCAGCAGTGAATCCCGGGACAAAAACATTCAGTACTTC
NA	NA	TRBJ2-3	TRBV5-5	13	CASSPRGADTQYF	TGTGCCAGCAGCCCCAGGGGAGCAGATACGCAGTATTTT
many	NA	TRBJ2-7	TRBV27	13	CASSLAGSYEQYF	TGTGCCAGCAGTTTGGCGGGGTCTTACGAGCAGTACTTC
many	NA	TRBJ2-7	TRBV6-5	16	CASSYRLGLTDYEQYF	TGTGCCAGCAGTTACCGATTGGGACTGACAGACTACGAGCAGTACTTC
NA	TRBD1	TRBJ2-2	TRBV6-1	15	CASPSGTGHTGELFF	TGTGCCAGCCCCTCCGGGACAGGGCACACCGGGGAGCTGTTTTTT
many	TRBD2	TRBJ2-1	TRBV6-2/TRBV6-3	15	CASRPLAGAFNEQFF	TGTGCCAGCAGACCCCTAGCGGGAGCTTTCAATGAGCAGTTCTTC
many	NA	TRBJ2-1	TRBV7-2	13	CASSISSYNEQFF	TGTGCCAGCAGCATCAGCTCCTACAATGAGCAGTTCTTC
many	NA	TRBJ2-5	TRBV21-1	12	CASRRRKETQYF	TGTGCCAGCAGAAGGCGCAAAGAGACCCAGTACTTC
few	NA	TRBJ1-1	TRBV18	14	CASSPRGVAREAFF	TGTGCCAGCTCACCAAGAGGGGTCGCCCGTGAAGCTTTCTTT
many	NA	TRBJ2-3	TRBV20-1	15	CSARDRGRGADTQYF	TGCAGTGCTAGAGATCGGGGAAGAGGAGCAGATACGCAGTATTTT
few	TRBD1	TRBJ2-5	TRBV28	14	CASRRGQASGTQYF	TGTGCCAGCAGACGGGGACAGGCATCGGGGACCCAGTACTTC
many	NA	TRBJ2-1	TRBV3-1	14	CASSPSGDYNEQFF	TGTGCCAGCAGCCCATCCGGGGACTACAATGAGCAGTTCTTC
NA	NA	TRBJ2-7	TRBV20-1	15	CSARDGNRRTYEQYF	TGCAGTGCCCGAGACGGTAACAGGAGAACCTACGAGCAGTACTTC
NA	NA	TRBJ2-7	TRBV7-9	12	CASSDDSYEQYF	TGTGCCAGCAGCGACGACAGCTACGAGCAGTACTTC
NA	NA	TRBJ1-6	TRBV20-1	13	CSARTTADSPLHF	TGCAGTGCAAGAACGACGGCAGATTCACCCCTCCACTTT
few	NA	TRBJ2-5	TRBV5-1	15	CASSLLMTEEETQYF	TGCGCCAGCAGCTTGTTGATGACCGAGGAAGAGACCCAGTACTTC
many	NA	TRBJ2-7	TRBV11-2	14	CASSFGGGRYEQYF	TGTGCCAGCAGCTTCGGAGGGGGCAGGTACGAGCAGTACTTC
NA	NA	TRBJ1-2	TRBV30	13	CAWSIEGREGYTF	TGTGCCTGGAGTATAGAGGGGCGAGAGGGCTACACCTTC
many	NA	TRBJ2-7	TRBV18	15	CASSPSGGGNYEQYF	TGTGCCAGCTCACCATCTGGAGGGGGTAACTACGAGCAGTACTTC
NA	NA	TRBJ2-2	TRBV9	13	CASSVALAGELFF	TGTGCCAGCAGCGTAGCGCTAGCCGGGGAGCTGTTTTTT
many	TRBD2	TRBJ2-1	TRBV10-3	13	CAISERLAGEQFF	TGTGCCATCAGTGAGAGACTAGCCGGTGAGCAGTTCTTC
many	NA	TRBJ2-6	TRBV9	19	CASSVEMGETGTGANVLTF	TGTGCCAGCAGCGTAGAGATGGGGGAGACAGGCACAGGGGCCAACGTCCTGACTTTC
few	NA	TRBJ2-4	TRBV19	13	CASSHPPRGIQYF	TGTGCCAGCTCCCACCCCCCCAGGGGCATTCAGTACTTC
few	TRBD2	TRBJ2-7	TRBV6-1	14	CASRGTSGVYEQYF	TGTGCCAGCAGGGGGACTAGCGGGGTCTACGAGCAGTACTTC
NA	NA	TRBJ1-1	TRBV24-1	13	CAIRAGPGTEAFF	TGTGCCATCCGGGCGGGGCCTGGAACTGAAGCTTTCTTT
NA	NA	TRBJ2-1	TRBV20-1	19	CSASGWRTATPTYYNEQFF	TGCAGTGCTTCTGGCTGGAGGACAGCCACTCCGACCTACTACAATGAGCAGTTCTTC
many	NA	TRBJ1-5	TRBV27	15	CASSLTKGSNQPQHF	TGTGCCAGCAGTCTAACGAAGGGTAGCAATCAGCCCCAGCATTTT